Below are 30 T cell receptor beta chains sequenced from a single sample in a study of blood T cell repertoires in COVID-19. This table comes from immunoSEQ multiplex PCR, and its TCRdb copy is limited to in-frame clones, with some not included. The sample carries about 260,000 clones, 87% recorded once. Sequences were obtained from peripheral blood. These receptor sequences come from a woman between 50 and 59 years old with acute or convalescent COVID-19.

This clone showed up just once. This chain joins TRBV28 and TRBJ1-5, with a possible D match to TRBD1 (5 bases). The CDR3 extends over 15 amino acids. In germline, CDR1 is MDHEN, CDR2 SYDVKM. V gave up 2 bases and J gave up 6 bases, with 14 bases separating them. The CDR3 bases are TGTGCCAGCAGTTTAAGGGGCATCATCGGTCAGCCCCAGCATTTT. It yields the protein CASSLRGIIGQPQHF.

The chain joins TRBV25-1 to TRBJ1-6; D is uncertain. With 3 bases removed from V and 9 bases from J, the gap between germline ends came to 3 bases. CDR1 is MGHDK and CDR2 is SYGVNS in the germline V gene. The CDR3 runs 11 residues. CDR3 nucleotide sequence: TGTGCCAGCAGTGATAGTTCACCCCTCCACTTT. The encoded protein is CASSDSSPLHF.

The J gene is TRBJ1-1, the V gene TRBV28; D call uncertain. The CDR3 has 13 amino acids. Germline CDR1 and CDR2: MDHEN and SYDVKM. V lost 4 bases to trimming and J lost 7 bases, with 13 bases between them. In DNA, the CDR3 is TGTGCCAGCAGTTCCGTCCCCGGCGGTGAAGCTTTCTTT. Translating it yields CASSSVPGGEAFF.

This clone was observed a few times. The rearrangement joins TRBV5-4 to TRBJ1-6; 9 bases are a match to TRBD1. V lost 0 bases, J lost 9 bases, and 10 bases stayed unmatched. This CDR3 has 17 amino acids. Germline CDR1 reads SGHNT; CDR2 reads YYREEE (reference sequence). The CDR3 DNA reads TGTGCCAGCAGCTTGGACCCCACAGGGGGCATGGGTTCACCCCTCCACTTT. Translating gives CASSLDPTGGMGSPLHF.

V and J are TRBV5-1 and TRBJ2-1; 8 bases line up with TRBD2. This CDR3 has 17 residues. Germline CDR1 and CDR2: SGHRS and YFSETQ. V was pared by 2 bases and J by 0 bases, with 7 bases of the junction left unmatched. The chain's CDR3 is CASSLPLAASSYNEQFF. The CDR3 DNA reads TGCGCCAGCAGCTTACCACTAGCGGCAAGCTCCTACAATGAGCAGTTCTTC.

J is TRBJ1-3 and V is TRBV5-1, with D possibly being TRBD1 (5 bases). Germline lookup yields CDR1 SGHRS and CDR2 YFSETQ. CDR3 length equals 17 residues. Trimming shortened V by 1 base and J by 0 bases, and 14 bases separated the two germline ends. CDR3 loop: CASSLRYQGSSGNTIYF. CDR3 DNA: TGCGCCAGCAGCTTGAGGTACCAGGGAAGCTCTGGAAACACCATATATTTT.

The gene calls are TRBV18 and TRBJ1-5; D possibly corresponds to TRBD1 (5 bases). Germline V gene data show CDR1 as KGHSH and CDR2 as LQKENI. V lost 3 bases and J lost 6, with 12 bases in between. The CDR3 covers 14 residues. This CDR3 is CASSPQRGSQPQHF. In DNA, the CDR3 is TGTGCCAGCTCACCCCAAAGGGGCAGTCAGCCCCAGCATTTT.

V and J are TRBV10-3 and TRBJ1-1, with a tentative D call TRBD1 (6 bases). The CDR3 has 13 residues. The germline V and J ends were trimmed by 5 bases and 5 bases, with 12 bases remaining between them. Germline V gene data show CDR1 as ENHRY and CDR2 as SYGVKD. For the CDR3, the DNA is TGTGCCATCAGTAATATACAGGGAACTGAAGCTTTCTTT. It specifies CAISNIQGTEAFF.

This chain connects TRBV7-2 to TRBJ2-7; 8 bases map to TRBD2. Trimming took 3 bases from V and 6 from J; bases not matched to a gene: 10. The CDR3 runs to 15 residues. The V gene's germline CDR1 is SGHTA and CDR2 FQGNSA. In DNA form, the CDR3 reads TGTGCCAGCAGCTTCCACGGAGCGGGGGCGGTCGAGCAGTACTTC. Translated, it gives CASSFHGAGAVEQYF.

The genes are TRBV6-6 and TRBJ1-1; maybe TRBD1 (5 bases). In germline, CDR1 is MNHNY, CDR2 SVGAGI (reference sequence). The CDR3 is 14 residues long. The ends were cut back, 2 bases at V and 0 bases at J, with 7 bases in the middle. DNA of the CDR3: TGTGCCAGCAGTTACCTGGACATGAACACTGAAGCTTTCTTT. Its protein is CASSYLDMNTEAFF.

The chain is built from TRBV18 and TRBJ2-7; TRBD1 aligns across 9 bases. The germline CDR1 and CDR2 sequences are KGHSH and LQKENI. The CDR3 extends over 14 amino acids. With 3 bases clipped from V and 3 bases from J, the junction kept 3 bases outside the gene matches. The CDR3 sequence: CASSPGQGIYEQYF. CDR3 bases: TGTGCCAGCTCACCCGGACAGGGGATCTACGAGCAGTACTTC.

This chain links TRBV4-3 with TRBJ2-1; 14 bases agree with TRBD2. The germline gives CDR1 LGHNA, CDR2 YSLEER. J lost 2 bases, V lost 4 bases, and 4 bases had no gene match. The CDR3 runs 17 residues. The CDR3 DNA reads TGCGCCAGCAGCCCCGGGACTAGCGGGAGTACCTACAATGAGCAGTTCTTC. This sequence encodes CASSPGTSGSTYNEQFF.

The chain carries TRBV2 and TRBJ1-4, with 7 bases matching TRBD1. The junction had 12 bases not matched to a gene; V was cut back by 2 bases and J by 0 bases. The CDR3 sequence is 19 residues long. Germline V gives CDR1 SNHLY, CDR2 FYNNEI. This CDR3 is CASSESPATGLSTNEKLFF. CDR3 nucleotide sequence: TGTGCCAGCAGTGAATCCCCGGCGACAGGGCTATCAACTAATGAAAAACTGTTTTTT.

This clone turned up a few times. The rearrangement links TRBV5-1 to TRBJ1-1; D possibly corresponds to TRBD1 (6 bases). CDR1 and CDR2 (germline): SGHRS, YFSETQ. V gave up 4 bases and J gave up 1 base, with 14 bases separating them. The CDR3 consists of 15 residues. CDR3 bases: TGCGCCAGCAGCCCCAAAGGGGGGGGGAACACTGAAGCTTTCTTT. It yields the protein CASSPKGGGNTEAFF.

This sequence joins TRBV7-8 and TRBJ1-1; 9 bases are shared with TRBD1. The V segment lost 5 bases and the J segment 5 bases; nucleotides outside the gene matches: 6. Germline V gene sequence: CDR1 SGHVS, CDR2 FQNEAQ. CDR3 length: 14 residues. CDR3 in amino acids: CASSPGTGRTEAFF. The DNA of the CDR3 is TGTGCCAGCAGCCCCGGGACAGGGCGAACTGAAGCTTTCTTT.

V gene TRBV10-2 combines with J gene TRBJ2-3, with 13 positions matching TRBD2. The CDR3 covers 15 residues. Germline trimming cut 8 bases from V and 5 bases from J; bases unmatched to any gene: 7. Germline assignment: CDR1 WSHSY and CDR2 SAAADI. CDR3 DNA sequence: TGCGCCAGCCGAGGACTAGCGGGAGTCGTAGATACGCAGTATTTT. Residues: CASRGLAGVVDTQYF.

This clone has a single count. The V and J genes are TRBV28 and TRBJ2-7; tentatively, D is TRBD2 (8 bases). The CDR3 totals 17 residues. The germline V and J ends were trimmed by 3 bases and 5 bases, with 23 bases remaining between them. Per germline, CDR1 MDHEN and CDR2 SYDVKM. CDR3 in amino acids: CASSFSQTGTSFDEQYF. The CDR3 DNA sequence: TGTGCCAGCAGTTTCTCCCAGACAGGGACTAGTTTCGACGAGCAGTACTTC.

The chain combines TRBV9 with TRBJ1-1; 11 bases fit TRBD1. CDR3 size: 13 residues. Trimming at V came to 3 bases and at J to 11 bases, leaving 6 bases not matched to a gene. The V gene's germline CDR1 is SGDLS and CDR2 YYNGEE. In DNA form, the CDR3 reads TGTGCCAGCAGCGCCGGACAGGGGGCATGGGCTTTCTTT. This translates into CASSAGQGAWAFF.

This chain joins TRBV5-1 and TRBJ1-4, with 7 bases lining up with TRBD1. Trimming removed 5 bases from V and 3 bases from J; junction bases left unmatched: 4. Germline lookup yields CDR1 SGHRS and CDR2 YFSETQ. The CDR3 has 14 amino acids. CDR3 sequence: CASRSQGANEKLFF. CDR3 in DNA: TGCGCCAGCAGAAGTCAGGGGGCTAATGAAAAACTGTTTTTT.

CDR3 protein: CASSAAGVSSNEQFF. The DNA of the CDR3 is TGCGCCAGCAGTGCAGCGGGAGTAAGTAGCAATGAGCAGTTCTTC. The genes are TRBV10-2 and TRBJ2-1; 8 bases agree with TRBD2. CDR3 length: 15 residues. The germline V gene has CDR1 WSHSY and CDR2 SAAADI. V dropped 4 bases and J dropped 6; count of bases not matched to a gene: 8.

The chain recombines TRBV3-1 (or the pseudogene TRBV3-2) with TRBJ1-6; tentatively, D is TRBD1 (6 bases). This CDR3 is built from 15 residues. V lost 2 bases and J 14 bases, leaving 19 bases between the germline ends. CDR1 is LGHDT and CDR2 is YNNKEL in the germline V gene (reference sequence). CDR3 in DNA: TGTGCCAGCAGCCAACGGGGACAAGGGCAAGGGTCCCTCCACTTT. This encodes CASSQRGQGQGSLHF.

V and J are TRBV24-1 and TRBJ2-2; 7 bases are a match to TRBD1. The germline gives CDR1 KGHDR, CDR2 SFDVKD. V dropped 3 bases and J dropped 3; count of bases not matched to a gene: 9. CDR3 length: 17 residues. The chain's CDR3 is CATSDRRDRVDTGELFF. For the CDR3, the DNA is TGTGCCACCAGTGATCGAAGAGACAGGGTTGACACCGGGGAGCTGTTTTTT.

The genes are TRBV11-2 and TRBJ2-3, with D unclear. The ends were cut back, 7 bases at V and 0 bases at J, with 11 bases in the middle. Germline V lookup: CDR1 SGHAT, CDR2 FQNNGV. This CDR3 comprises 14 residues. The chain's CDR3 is CASTYFSSTDTQYF. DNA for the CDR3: TGTGCCAGCACGTACTTCTCTAGCACAGATACGCAGTATTTT. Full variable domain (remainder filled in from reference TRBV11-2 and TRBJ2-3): EAGVAQSPRYKIIEKRQSVAFWCNPISGHATLYWYQQILGQGPKLLIQFQNNGVVDDSQLPKDRFSAERLKGVDSTLKIQPAKLEDSAVYLCASTYFSSTDTQYFGPGTRLTVL.

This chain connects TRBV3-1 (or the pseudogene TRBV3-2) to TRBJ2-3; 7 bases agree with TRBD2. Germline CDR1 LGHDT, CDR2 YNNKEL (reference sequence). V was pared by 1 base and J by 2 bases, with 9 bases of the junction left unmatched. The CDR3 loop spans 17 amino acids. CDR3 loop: CASSQVISAGSTDTQYF. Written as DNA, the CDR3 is TGTGCCAGCAGCCAAGTAATCTCAGCGGGGTCCACAGATACGCAGTATTTT.

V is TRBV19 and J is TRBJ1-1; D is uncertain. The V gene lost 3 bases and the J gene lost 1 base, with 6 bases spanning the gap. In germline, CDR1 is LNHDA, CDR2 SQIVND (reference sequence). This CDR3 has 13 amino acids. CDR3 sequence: CASSIPGNTEAFF. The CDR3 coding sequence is TGTGCCAGTAGTATTCCAGGGAACACTGAAGCTTTCTTT.

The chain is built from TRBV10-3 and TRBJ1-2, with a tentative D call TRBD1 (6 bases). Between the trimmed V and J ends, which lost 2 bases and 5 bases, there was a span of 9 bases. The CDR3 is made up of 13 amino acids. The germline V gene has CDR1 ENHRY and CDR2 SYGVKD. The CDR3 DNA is TGTGCCATCAGTGAGGGCAGGGGATATGGCTACACCTTC. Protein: CAISEGRGYGYTF.

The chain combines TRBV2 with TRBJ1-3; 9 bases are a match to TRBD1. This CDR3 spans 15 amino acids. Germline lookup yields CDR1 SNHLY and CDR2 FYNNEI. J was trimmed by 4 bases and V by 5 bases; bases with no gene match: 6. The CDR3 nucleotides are TGTGCCAGCAGTACTACAGGGGGCGCAGGAAACACCATATATTTT. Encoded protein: CASSTTGGAGNTIYF.

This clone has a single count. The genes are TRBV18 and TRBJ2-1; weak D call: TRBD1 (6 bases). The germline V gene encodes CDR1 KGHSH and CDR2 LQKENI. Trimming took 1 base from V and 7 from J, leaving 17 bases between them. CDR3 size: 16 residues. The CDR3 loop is CASSPRGQGKTNEQFF. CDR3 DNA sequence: TGTGCCAGCTCACCACGGGGGCAGGGTAAGACGAATGAGCAGTTCTTC.

CDR3 region: CASSAGTGTSGAYEQYF. The CDR3 coding sequence is TGTGCCAGCAGCGCCGGAACCGGGACTAGCGGCGCCTACGAGCAGTACTTC. The chain is built from TRBV9 and TRBJ2-7, with 11 bases lining up with TRBD2. Germline V gene data show CDR1 as SGDLS and CDR2 as YYNGEE. The CDR3 spans 17 residues. V shed 3 bases, J shed 2 bases, and the junction held 10 bases outside the gene matches.

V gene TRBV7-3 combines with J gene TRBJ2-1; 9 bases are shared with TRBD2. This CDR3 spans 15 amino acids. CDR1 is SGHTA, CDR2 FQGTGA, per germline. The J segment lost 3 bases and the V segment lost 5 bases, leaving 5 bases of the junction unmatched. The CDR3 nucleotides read TGTGCCAGCAGCCTAGCGGGACTATACTACAATGAGCAGTTCTTC. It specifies CASSLAGLYYNEQFF.